These 32 T cell receptor beta chains share one sample of origin, sequenced in a study of cytomegalovirus exposure and HLA in healthy donors. PCR involved 60 Vbeta and 13 Jbeta primers. The method was immunoSEQ multiplex PCR; TCRdb's version includes in-frame clones alone and lacks a portion of them. The table lists 100,000 to 150,000 clones, 70% to 85% of them singletons. Sequenced sample: PBMCs. Receptors were obtained from a woman aged 45-60 years in good health and CMV-seronegative.

J is TRBJ2-7 and V is TRBV5-1, with TRBD1 matching over 11 bases. The germline gives CDR1 SGHRS, CDR2 YFSETQ. The CDR3 has 14 residues. With 0 bases clipped from V and 7 bases from J, the junction kept 3 bases outside the gene matches. CDR3 sequence (DNA): TGCGCCAGCAGCTTGGCGGACAGGGGGCTAGAGCAGTACTTC. As protein: CASSLADRGLEQYF.

This clone turned up a few times. The chain uses TRBV7-9 and TRBJ2-1; TRBD2 matches 8 bases. There are 15 residues in the CDR3. The trim removed 0 bases at V and 10 bases at J, leaving 8 bases unmatched. The germline gives CDR1 SEHNR, CDR2 FQNEAQ (reference sequence). The CDR3 coding sequence is TGTGCCAGCAGCTTAGCTCCAGCGGGAGTGGGGGAGCAGTTCTTC. Amino acid sequence: CASSLAPAGVGEQFF.

The rearrangement uses TRBV6-5 and TRBJ2-3; D ambiguous. V was cut by 6 bases and J by 1 base, with 5 bases left in between. Germline V gene data show CDR1 as MNHEY and CDR2 as SVGAGI. The CDR3 sequence is 12 residues long. The DNA of the CDR3 is TGTGCCAGCAGCTCCCGCACAGATACGCAGTATTTT. It yields the protein CASSSRTDTQYF.

The rearrangement links TRBV5-4 to TRBJ1-4; TRBD1 might be the D (6 bases). V was pared by 1 base and J by 5 bases, with 12 bases between. From germline, CDR1 is SGHNT and CDR2 YYREEE (reference sequence). The CDR3 sequence is 15 residues long. Here the CDR3 DNA reads TGTGCCAGCAGCTTGCAACAGGGACGGAATGAAAAACTGTTTTTT. Its translation is CASSLQQGRNEKLFF.

This chain connects TRBV7-2 to TRBJ2-5; TRBD2 aligns across 9 bases. With 6 bases clipped from V and 2 bases from J, the junction kept 4 bases outside the gene matches. CDR3 length: 14 residues. Germline lookup yields CDR1 SGHTA and CDR2 FQGNSA. DNA of the CDR3: TGTGCCAGCAGTCAGACTAGCGGACAAGAGACCCAGTACTTC. Translated: CASSQTSGQETQYF.

The CDR3 is CAISESSSNTQYF. The CDR3 DNA follows: TGTGCCATCAGTGAGTCGTCCTCTAATACGCAGTATTTT. The genes are TRBV10-3 and TRBJ2-3; D is undetermined. CDR3 length: 13 amino acids. The V end was cut by 0 bases, the J end by 7 bases, with 8 bases between. Germline-derived CDR1 and CDR2 are ENHRY and SYGVKD.

This clone has just a few counts. V is TRBV7-2 and J is TRBJ2-7, with 9 bases that match TRBD2. The CDR3 is 15 amino acids. V lost 1 base to trimming and J lost 5 bases; unmatched junction nucleotides: 6. Germline V gene lookup returns CDR1 SGHTA and CDR2 FQGNSA. CDR3 DNA sequence: TGTGCCAGCAGCTTAGTCGGACTAGCGAAGCACGAGCAGTACTTC. Protein: CASSLVGLAKHEQYF.

This clone showed up just a few times. DNA for the CDR3: TGTGCCAGCAGCTTCAGGAACGAGGGCTATGGCTACACCTTC. Protein sequence: CASSFRNEGYGYTF. This chain uses TRBV7-2 with TRBJ1-2; D remains ambiguous. This CDR3 has 14 residues. Trimming cost V 3 bases and J 4 bases, with 12 bases left between them. Germline V CDR1 and CDR2: SGHTA, FQGNSA.

The rearrangement links TRBV7-9 to TRBJ1-6; 7 bases align to TRBD1. CDR3 size: 15 residues. V was pared by 5 bases and J by 3 bases, with 4 bases of the junction left unmatched. Germline values: CDR1 SEHNR, CDR2 FQNEAQ (reference sequence). CDR3 region: CASSQGQSYNSPLHF. The CDR3, as DNA: TGTGCCAGCAGCCAGGGACAGAGCTATAATTCACCCCTCCACTTT.

This chain links TRBV28 with TRBJ2-1; possibly TRBD2 for D (5 bases). The CDR3 loop spans 15 amino acids. Germline V CDR1 and CDR2: MDHEN, SYDVKM. Trimming removed 6 bases at V and 2 bases at J, with 14 bases between. The CDR3 DNA is TGTGCCAGCAGCCCCTCTGCCGGGACCTACAATGAGCAGTTCTTC. Its protein product is CASSPSAGTYNEQFF.

The chain combines TRBV5-4 with TRBJ2-1; TRBD2 matches at 7 bases. Germline-derived CDR1 and CDR2 are SGHNT and YYREEE (reference sequence). CDR3 size: 15 residues. The junction had 5 bases not matched to a gene; V was cut back by 5 bases and J by 0 bases. CDR3 protein: CASSLTSSSYNEQFF. The DNA for the CDR3 is TGTGCCAGCAGTTTGACTAGCTCCTCCTACAATGAGCAGTTCTTC.

This chain connects TRBV5-1 to TRBJ1-1, with D perhaps matching TRBD1 (6 bases). Germline V gene data show CDR1 as SGHRS and CDR2 as YFSETQ. The V gene lost 1 base and the J gene lost 4 bases, with 11 bases spanning the gap. The CDR3 runs 14 residues. CDR3 DNA sequence: TGCGCCAGCAGCTTGTGGGGGCCGGGCACTGAAGCTTTCTTT. Translated: CASSLWGPGTEAFF.

In DNA form, the CDR3 reads TGTGCCACCACTCCCGGCTCAGAGGCCTACAATGAGCAGTTCTTC. Translated: CATTPGSEAYNEQFF. The chain is built from TRBV15 and TRBJ2-1; no definite D call. CDR3 length equals 15 residues. Germline V gives CDR1 LNHNV, CDR2 YYDKDF (reference sequence). Trimming removed 7 bases at V and 2 bases at J, with 15 bases between.

The chain carries TRBV11-2 and TRBJ2-1; D may be TRBD1 (5 bases). CDR1 is SGHAT, CDR2 FQNNGV, per germline. Trimming removed 6 bases from V and 5 bases from J, with 17 bases in between. CDR3 length: 15 amino acids. The CDR3 loop reads CASRRPGMVNNEQFF. CDR3 nucleotide sequence: TGTGCCAGCAGACGGCCAGGGATGGTGAACAATGAGCAGTTCTTC.

The V gene is TRBV4-3, the J gene TRBJ2-1, with 11 bases aligning to TRBD2. Trimming cost V 2 bases and J 9 bases; bases outside gene matches: 18. CDR1 and CDR2 (germline): LGHNA, YSLEER. The CDR3 is made up of 19 amino acids. CDR3 sequence (DNA): TGCGCCAGCAGCCAAATACCGGGACTAGCGGTTATAGGGGGGGTTGAGCAGTTCTTC. Translating gives CASSQIPGLAVIGGVEQFF.

The rearrangement links TRBV13 to TRBJ2-1; D gene uncertain. V shed 0 bases and J shed 7 bases, with 13 bases lying between them. CDR1 is PRHDT and CDR2 is FYEKMQ in the germline V gene (reference sequence). This CDR3 spans 15 amino acids. Here the CDR3 reads CASSLGLRNSNEQFF. Here the CDR3 DNA reads TGTGCCAGCAGCTTAGGACTCCGCAATTCGAATGAGCAGTTCTTC.

V and J are TRBV7-2 and TRBJ2-3; 7 bases are a match to TRBD2. The germline CDR1 and CDR2 sequences are SGHTA and FQGNSA. This CDR3 comprises 15 residues. With 3 bases clipped from V and 4 bases from J, the junction kept 7 bases outside the gene matches. CDR3 residues: CASSLGGRYSDTQYF. CDR3 nucleotide sequence: TGTGCCAGCAGCTTGGGCGGGAGATATTCAGATACGCAGTATTTT.

V and J are TRBV7-8 and TRBJ2-7; TRBD1 aligns across 8 bases. Germline V lookup: CDR1 SGHVS, CDR2 FQNEAQ. CDR3 length: 15 amino acids. V was pared by 7 bases and J by 2 bases, with 10 bases of the junction left unmatched. The CDR3: CASTQLTGAPYEQYF. CDR3 nucleotide sequence: TGTGCCAGCACCCAGCTGACAGGGGCACCCTACGAGCAGTACTTC.

The V gene is TRBV7-9, the J gene TRBJ1-1; D is unresolved. Germline loops: CDR1 SEHNR, CDR2 FQNEAQ (reference sequence). V was shortened by 1 base and J by 7 bases, with 4 bases between the two germline ends. The CDR3 has 11 amino acids. The CDR3 sequence: CASSLVVEAFF. In nucleotides, the CDR3 is TGTGCCAGCAGCTTAGTAGTTGAAGCTTTCTTT.

The CDR3 DNA is TGTGCCAGCAGTCAAATCCCGGGACTAGCAGGAGATACGCAGTATTTT. Protein product: CASSQIPGLAGDTQYF. V usage is TRBV27 and J usage is TRBJ2-3; 9 bases match TRBD2. CDR3 length: 16 residues. From germline, CDR1 is MNHEY and CDR2 SMNVEV (reference sequence). Trimming took 5 bases from V and 5 from J; bases not matched to a gene: 11.

This clone was seen a handful of times. Other nucleotide sequences in the sample specify the same CDR3. The chain joins TRBV4-1 to TRBJ2-2, with TRBD1 matching over 7 bases. V was pared by 1 base and J by 6 bases, with 5 bases of the junction left unmatched. CDR1 and CDR2 (germline): MGHRA, YSYEKL. The CDR3 has 15 residues. CDR3 protein: CASSQVGGRAGELFF. In DNA, the CDR3 is TGCGCCAGCAGCCAAGTAGGGGGCAGGGCCGGGGAGCTGTTTTTT.

The rearrangement uses TRBV28 and TRBJ1-6; D not resolved. The V gene's germline CDR1 is MDHEN and CDR2 SYDVKM. There are 12 residues in the CDR3. Trimming pared 6 bases from V and 15 bases from J, leaving 15 bases between. The CDR3 DNA is TGTGCCAGCAGCCCGCGACATTGGCACCTCCACTTT. Protein sequence: CASSPRHWHLHF.

V gene TRBV9 combines with J gene TRBJ2-2; 8 bases line up with TRBD2. The ends lost 5 bases at V and 3 bases at J; junction bases unmatched: 6. Germline lookup yields CDR1 SGDLS and CDR2 YYNGEE. CDR3 length equals 15 residues. The CDR3 reads CASRRLAGDTGELFF. The CDR3 DNA sequence: TGTGCCAGCAGGAGGCTAGCGGGCGACACCGGGGAGCTGTTTTTT.

Only one count was recorded for this clone. The gene calls are TRBV7-2 and TRBJ2-5, with 7 bases aligning to TRBD1. The CDR3 sequence is 16 residues long. Germline V gene data show CDR1 as SGHTA and CDR2 as FQGNSA. The V segment lost 5 bases and the J segment 0 bases; nucleotides outside the gene matches: 9. CDR3 in amino acids: CASSLGQATNQETQYF. DNA of the CDR3: TGTGCCAGCAGCCTTGGACAGGCCACGAACCAAGAGACCCAGTACTTC.

The V call is TRBV29-1, the J call TRBJ1-1, with 9 bases lining up with TRBD1. The CDR3 extends over 15 amino acids. Germline lookup yields CDR1 SQVTM and CDR2 ANQGSEA. V dropped 6 bases and J dropped 11; count of bases not matched to a gene: 19. The CDR3 spells CSVAYPGTGTEEAFF. The CDR3 nucleotides are TGCAGCGTAGCCTACCCCGGGACAGGGACGGAGGAGGCTTTCTTT.

The V and J genes are TRBV5-1 and TRBJ2-5; possibly TRBD2 for D (5 bases). Germline V gives CDR1 SGHRS, CDR2 YFSETQ. This CDR3 is 14 amino acids long. V lost 2 bases to trimming and J lost 2 bases, with 10 bases between them. In DNA, the CDR3 is TGCGCCAGCAGCTTAGGTCGGGGTCAAGAGACCCAGTACTTC. It specifies CASSLGRGQETQYF.

This clone was recorded once. A read error may account for a junction end that differs from germline. This chain links TRBV28 with TRBJ1-2; 7 bases map to TRBD1. The CDR3 is made up of 13 amino acids. Per germline, CDR1 MDHEN and CDR2 SYDVKM. The CDR3: CASSFSYLFGQAF. CDR3 DNA sequence: TGTGCCAGCAGTTTCTCTTACCTGTTCGGACAGGCCTTC.

V is TRBV4-2 and J is TRBJ2-1; 7 bases align to TRBD2. Trimming took 0 bases from V and 5 from J; bases not matched to a gene: 7. Germline V gene data show CDR1 as LGHNA and CDR2 as YNFKEQ. This CDR3 has 16 residues. CDR3 nucleotide sequence: TGTGCCAGCAGCCAAGATGGAAGCGGGAACAACAATGAGCAGTTCTTC. Translation gives CASSQDGSGNNNEQFF.

The chain couples TRBV5-5 to TRBJ1-4, with 8 bases that match TRBD1. The V segment lost 0 bases and the J segment 8 bases; nucleotides outside the gene matches: 12. Germline loops: CDR1 SGHKS, CDR2 YYEKEE (reference sequence). This CDR3 spans 17 amino acids. The CDR3 here is CASSLATGGLLGEKLFF. The CDR3, as DNA: TGTGCCAGCAGCTTGGCAACAGGGGGGTTGCTGGGCGAAAAACTGTTTTTT.

About this clone itself: The junction and the germline gene differ at one end; a read error may be behind it. The chain employs TRBV7-9 and TRBJ1-2; no reliable D call. CDR3 length: 17 amino acids. The germline V gene encodes CDR1 SEHNR and CDR2 FQNEAQ (reference sequence). CDR3 nucleotides: TGTTCCAGCAGCGGCTCGGGAACTTCCCCCCCCCTTTATGGCTACACCTTC. Encoded protein: CSSSGSGTSPPLYGYTF.

This clone turned up a few times. The rearrangement joins TRBV19 to TRBJ2-7; D remains ambiguous. V lost 0 bases, J lost 3 bases, and 6 bases lay in between. This CDR3 spans 13 amino acids. The germline gives CDR1 LNHDA, CDR2 SQIVND (reference sequence). The CDR3 bases are TGTGCCAGTAGTATAGAGGCCAACTACGAGCAGTACTTC. It specifies CASSIEANYEQYF.

This clone has more than one count but fewer than ten. This chain connects TRBV7-9 to TRBJ2-3; maybe TRBD1 (6 bases). The CDR3 runs to 15 residues. Per germline, CDR1 SEHNR and CDR2 FQNEAQ (reference sequence). Deletions cut 5 bases from V and 1 base from J, with 13 bases between. The CDR3 spells CASSPDSAGTDTQYF. CDR3 in DNA: TGTGCCAGCAGCCCGGACAGTGCGGGCACAGATACGCAGTATTTT.